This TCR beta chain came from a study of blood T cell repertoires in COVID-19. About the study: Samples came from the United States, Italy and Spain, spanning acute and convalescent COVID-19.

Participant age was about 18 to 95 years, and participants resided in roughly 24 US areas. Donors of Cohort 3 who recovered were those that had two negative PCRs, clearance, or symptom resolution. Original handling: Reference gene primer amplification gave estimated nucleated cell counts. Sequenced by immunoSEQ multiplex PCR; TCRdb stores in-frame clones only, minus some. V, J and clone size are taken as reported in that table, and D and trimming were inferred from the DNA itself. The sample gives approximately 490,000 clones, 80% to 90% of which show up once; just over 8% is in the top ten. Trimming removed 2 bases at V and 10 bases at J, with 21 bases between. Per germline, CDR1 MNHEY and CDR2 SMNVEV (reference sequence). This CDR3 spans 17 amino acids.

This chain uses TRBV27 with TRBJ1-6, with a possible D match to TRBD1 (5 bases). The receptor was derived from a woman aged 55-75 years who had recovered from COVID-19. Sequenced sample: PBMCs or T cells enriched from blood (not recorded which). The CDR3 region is CASSLLRTPGGGSPLHF. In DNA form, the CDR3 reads TGTGCCAGCAGTTTACTCCGGACTCCGGGGGGAGGATCACCCCTCCACTTT.